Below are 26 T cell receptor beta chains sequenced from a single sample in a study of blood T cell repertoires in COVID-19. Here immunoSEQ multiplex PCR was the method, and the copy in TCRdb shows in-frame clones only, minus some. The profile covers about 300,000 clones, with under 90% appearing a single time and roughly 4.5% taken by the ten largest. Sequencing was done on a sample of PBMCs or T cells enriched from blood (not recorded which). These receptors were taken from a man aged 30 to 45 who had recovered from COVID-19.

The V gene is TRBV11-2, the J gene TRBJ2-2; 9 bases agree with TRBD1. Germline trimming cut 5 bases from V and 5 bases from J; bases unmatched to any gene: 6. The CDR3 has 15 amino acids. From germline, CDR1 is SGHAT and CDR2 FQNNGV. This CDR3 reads CASSPSTGGTGELFF. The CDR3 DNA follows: TGTGCCAGCAGCCCGTCGACAGGGGGAACCGGGGAGCTGTTTTTT.

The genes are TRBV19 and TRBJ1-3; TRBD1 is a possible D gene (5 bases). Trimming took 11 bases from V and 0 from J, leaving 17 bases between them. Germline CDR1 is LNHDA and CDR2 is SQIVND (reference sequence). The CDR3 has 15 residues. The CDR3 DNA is TGTGCCGCACAACGGGGGGGTTACTCTGGAAACACCATATATTTT. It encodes CAAQRGGYSGNTIYF.

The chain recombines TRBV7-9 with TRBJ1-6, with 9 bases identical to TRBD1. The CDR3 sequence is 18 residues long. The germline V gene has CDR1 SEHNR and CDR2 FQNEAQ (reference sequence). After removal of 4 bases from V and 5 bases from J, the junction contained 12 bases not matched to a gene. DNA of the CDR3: TGTGCCAGCAGCTCGCCGGGACAGGGCGCACTACATAATTCACCCCTCCACTTT. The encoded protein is CASSSPGQGALHNSPLHF.

Here the CDR3 DNA reads TGTGCCAGCAGCTTAACGGGACAGGGCACTGAAGCTTTCTTT. It codes for CASSLTGQGTEAFF. The chain recombines TRBV7-6 with TRBJ1-1; 9 bases fit TRBD1. Germline V lookup: CDR1 SGHVS, CDR2 FNYEAQ. The length of the CDR3 is 14 residues. J was trimmed by 4 bases and V by 2 bases; bases with no gene match: 2. Full variable domain (rest looked up from reference TRBV7-6 and TRBJ1-1): GAGVSQSPRYKVTKRGQDVALRCDPISGHVSLYWYRQALGQGPEFLTYFNYEAQQDKSGLPNDRFSAERPEGSISTLTIQRTEQRDSAMYRCASSLTGQGTEAFFGQGTRLTVV.

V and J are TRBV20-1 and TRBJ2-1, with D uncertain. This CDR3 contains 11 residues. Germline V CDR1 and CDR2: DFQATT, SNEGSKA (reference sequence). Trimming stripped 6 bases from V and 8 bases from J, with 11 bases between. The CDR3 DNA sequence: TGCAGTGCCACCCTCGGTTATGAGCAGTTCTTC. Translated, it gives CSATLGYEQFF.

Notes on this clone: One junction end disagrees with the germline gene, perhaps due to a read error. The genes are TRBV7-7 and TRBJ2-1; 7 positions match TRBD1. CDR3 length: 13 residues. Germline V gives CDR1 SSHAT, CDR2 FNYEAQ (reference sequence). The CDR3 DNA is TGTGCTAGCAGCTTCGACAGGGTAAATGAGCAGTTCTTC. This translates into CASSFDRVNEQFF.

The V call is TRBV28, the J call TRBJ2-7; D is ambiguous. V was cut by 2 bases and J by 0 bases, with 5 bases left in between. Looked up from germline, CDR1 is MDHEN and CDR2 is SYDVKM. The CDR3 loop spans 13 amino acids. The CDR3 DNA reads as TGTGCCAGCAGTTTACGGAGCTCCTACGAGCAGTACTTC. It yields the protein CASSLRSSYEQYF. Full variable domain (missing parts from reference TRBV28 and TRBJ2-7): DVKVTQSSRYLVKRTGEKVFLECVQDMDHENMFWYRQDPGLGLRLIYFSYDVKMKEKGDIPEGYSVSREKKERFSLILESASTNQTSMYLCASSLRSSYEQYFGPGTRLTVT.

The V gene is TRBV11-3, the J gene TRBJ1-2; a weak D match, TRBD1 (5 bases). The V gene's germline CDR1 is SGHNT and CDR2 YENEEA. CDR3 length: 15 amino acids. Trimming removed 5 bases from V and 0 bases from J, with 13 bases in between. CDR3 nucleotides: TGTGCCAGCAGCACCACGGGGGGTGCTAACTATGGCTACACCTTC. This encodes CASSTTGGANYGYTF.

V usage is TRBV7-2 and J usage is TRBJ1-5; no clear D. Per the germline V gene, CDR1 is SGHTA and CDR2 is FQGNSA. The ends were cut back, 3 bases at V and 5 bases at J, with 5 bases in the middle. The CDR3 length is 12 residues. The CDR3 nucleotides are TGTGCCAGCAGCTTTTATGATCAGCCCCAGCATTTT. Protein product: CASSFYDQPQHF.

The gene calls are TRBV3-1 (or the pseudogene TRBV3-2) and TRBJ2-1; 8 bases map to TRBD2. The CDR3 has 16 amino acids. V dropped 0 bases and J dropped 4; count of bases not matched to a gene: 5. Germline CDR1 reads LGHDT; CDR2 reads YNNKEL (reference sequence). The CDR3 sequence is CASSQEAGRVYNEQFF. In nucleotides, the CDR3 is TGTGCCAGCAGCCAAGAAGCCGGGAGGGTATACAATGAGCAGTTCTTC.

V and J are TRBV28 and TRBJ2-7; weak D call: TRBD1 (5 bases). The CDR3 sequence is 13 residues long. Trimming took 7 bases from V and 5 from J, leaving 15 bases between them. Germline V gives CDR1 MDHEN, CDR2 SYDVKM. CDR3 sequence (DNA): TGTGCCAGCACTTCAGGGCAGTACCACGAGCAGTACTTC. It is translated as CASTSGQYHEQYF.

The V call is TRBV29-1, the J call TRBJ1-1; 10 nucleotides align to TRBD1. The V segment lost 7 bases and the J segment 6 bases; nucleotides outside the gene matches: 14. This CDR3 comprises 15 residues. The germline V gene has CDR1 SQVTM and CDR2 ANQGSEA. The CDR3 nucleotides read TGCAGCGCGTGGACAGGGGGTGCCAGTGGTGCTGAAGCTTTCTTT. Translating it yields CSAWTGGASGAEAFF.

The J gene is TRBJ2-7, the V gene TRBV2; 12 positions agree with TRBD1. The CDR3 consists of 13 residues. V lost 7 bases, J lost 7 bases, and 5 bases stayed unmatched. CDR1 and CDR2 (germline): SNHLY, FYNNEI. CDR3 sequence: CASTGQGANEQYF. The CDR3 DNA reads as TGTGCCAGCACGGGACAGGGGGCTAATGAGCAGTACTTC.

The CDR3 spells CASSLVKSLSYEQYF. The CDR3 coding sequence is TGTGCCAGCAGCTTGGTGAAATCACTCTCCTACGAGCAGTACTTC. The genes are TRBV5-5 and TRBJ2-7; D is undetermined. Looked up from germline, CDR1 is SGHKS and CDR2 is YYEKEE (reference sequence). The CDR3 loop spans 15 amino acids. Between the trimmed V and J ends, which lost 0 bases and 0 bases, there was a span of 10 bases.

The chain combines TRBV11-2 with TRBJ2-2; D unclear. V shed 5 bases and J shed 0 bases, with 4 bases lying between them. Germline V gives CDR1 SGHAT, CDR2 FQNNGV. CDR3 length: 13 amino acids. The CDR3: CASSPTNTGELFF. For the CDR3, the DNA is TGTGCCAGCAGCCCTACGAACACCGGGGAGCTGTTTTTT.

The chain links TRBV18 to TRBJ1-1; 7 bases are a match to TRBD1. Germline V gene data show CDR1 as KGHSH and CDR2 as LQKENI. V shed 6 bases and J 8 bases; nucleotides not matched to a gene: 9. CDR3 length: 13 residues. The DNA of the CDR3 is TGTGCCAGCTCGGACGGACAGGCCAAGGAAGCTTTCTTT. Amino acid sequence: CASSDGQAKEAFF.

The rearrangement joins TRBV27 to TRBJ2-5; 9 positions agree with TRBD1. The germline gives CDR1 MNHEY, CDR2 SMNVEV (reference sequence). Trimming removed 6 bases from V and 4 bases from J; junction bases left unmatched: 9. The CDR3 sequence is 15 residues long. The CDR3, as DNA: TGTGCCAGCAGACGGGACAGGGCGTCCCGAGAGACCCAGTACTTC. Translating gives CASRRDRASRETQYF.

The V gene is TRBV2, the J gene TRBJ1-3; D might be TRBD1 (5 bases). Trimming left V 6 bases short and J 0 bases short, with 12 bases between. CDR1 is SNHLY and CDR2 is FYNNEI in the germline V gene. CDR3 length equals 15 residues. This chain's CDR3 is CASSQGSVSGNTIYF. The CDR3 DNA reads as TGTGCCAGCAGCCAGGGATCGGTCTCTGGAAACACCATATATTTT.

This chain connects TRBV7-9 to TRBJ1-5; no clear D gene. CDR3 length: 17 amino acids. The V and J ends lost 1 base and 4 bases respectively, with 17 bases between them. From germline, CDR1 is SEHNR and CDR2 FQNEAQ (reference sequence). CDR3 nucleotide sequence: TGTGCCAGCAGCTTAGGTAAGCGCAGCCCAGCAAATCAGCCCCAGCATTTT. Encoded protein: CASSLGKRSPANQPQHF.

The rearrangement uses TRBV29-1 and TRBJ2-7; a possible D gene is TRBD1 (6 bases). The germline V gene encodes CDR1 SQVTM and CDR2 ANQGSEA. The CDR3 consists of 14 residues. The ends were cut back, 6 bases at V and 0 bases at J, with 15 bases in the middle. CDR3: CSVAVTGDSYEQYF. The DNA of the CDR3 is TGCAGCGTCGCTGTGACAGGCGACTCCTACGAGCAGTACTTC.

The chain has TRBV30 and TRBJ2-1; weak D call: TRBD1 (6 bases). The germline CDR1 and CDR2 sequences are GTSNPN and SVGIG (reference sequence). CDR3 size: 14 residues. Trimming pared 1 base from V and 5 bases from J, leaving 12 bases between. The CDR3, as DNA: TGTGCCTGGAGTGGTGGGGGCGCGAACAATGAGCAGTTCTTC. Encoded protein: CAWSGGGANNEQFF.

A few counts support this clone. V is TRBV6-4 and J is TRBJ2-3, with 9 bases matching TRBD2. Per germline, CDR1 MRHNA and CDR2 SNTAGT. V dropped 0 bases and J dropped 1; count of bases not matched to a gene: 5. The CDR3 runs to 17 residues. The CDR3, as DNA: TGTGCCAGCAGTGACTCGGATAGCGGGAGCGGCACAGATACGCAGTATTTT. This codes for CASSDSDSGSGTDTQYF.

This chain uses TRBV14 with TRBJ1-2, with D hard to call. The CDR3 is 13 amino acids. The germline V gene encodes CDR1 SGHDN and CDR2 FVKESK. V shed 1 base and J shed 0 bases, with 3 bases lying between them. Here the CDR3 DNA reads TGTGCCAGCAGCCAAGCAACTAACTATGGCTACACCTTC. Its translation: CASSQATNYGYTF.

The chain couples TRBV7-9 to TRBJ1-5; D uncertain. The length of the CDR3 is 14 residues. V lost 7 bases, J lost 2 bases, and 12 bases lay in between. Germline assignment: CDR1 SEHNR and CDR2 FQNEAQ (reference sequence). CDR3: CASTPPGGNQPQHF. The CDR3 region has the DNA TGTGCCAGCACCCCCCCAGGTGGCAATCAGCCCCAGCATTTT.

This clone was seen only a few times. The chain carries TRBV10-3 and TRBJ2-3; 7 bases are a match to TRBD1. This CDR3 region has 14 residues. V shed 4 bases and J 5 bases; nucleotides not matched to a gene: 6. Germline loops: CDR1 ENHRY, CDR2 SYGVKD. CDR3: CAISGKGAGDTQYF. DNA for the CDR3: TGTGCCATCAGTGGAAAGGGGGCCGGAGATACGCAGTATTTT.

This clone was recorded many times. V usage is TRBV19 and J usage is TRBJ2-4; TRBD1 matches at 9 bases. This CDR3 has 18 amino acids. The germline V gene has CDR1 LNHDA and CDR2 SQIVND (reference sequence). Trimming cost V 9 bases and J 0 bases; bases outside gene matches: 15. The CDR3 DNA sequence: TGTGCCAGCCGGACGGGACAGGGACTTTCCCTAGCCAAAAACATTCAGTACTTC. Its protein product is CASRTGQGLSLAKNIQYF.